This T cell receptor (beta chain) was identified during a study of T cell responses to AZD1222 COVID-19 vaccine. Study-level results: Only five or six AZD1222 recipients were seropositive at baseline. Vaccine-related CD4 TCRs covered spike, predominating at 160-218 and 743-854.

The table came from immunoSEQ multiplex PCR; TCRdb's copy has only in-frame clones and leaves some out. The sample has around 86,000 clones, around 90% seen once. In regard to this clone: The antigen is unknown.

Germline CDR1 is SGHRS and CDR2 is YFSETQ. The CDR3 consists of 14 residues. The V and J ends lost 4 bases and 7 bases, in that order; junction bases with no gene match: 8. The chain combines TRBV5-1 with TRBJ2-7; 10 nucleotides align to TRBD1. The clonotype originates from an adult in good health. The sample consisted of peripheral blood, taken on day 0 of AZD1222 vaccination. CDR3 residues: CASSDDRGPGEQYF. The CDR3 DNA is TGCGCCAGCAGCGACGACAGGGGGCCGGGGGAGCAGTACTTC.